One sample yielded the 22 T cell receptor beta chains listed below, sequenced in a study of cytomegalovirus exposure and HLA in healthy donors. 60 Vbeta and 13 Jbeta primers were used in PCR. Using immunoSEQ multiplex PCR, the repertoire was profiled, and TCRdb retains in-frame clones only, with some absent. The repertoire holds around 100,000 clones, with around 79% as singletons. The specimen was PBMCs. The origin of the receptors is a man in his sixties in good health and CMV-seropositive.

The chain has TRBV9 and TRBJ1-2; D uncertain. CDR1 SGDLS and CDR2 YYNGEE come from the germline V gene. The CDR3 length is 12 residues. The ends were cut back, 4 bases at V and 5 bases at J, with 9 bases in the middle. CDR3 in amino acids: CASSSQLYGYTF. In DNA, the CDR3 is TGTGCCAGCAGCTCACAGCTTTATGGCTACACCTTC.

This clone appeared once. The CDR3 ends on some other residue instead of the conserved phenylalanine or tryptophan, so this is likely a read error. This chain uses TRBV7-2 with TRBJ2-7, with 8 bases lining up with TRBD2. V shed 5 bases and J 3 bases; nucleotides not matched to a gene: 9. The CDR3 runs to 15 residues. CDR1 and CDR2 (germline): SGHTA, FQGNSA. CDR3 sequence reads: CASSLHGGAVYEQYL. For the CDR3, the DNA is TGTGCCAGCAGCCTTCACGGGGGGGCGGTCTACGAGCAGTACCTC.

The rearrangement joins TRBV4-2 to TRBJ2-5; tentatively, D is TRBD2 (7 bases). The germline V and J ends were trimmed by 0 bases and 1 base, with 9 bases remaining between them. There are 15 residues in the CDR3. CDR1 and CDR2 from the germline V gene are LGHNA and YNFKEQ. The chain's CDR3 is CASSQEGGLQETQYF. CDR3 DNA sequence: TGTGCCAGCAGCCAAGAGGGGGGGCTCCAAGAGACCCAGTACTTC.

The chain recombines TRBV5-4 with TRBJ2-5; TRBD2 agrees at 12 bases. Germline CDR1 is SGHNT and CDR2 is YYREEE (reference sequence). The CDR3 spans 17 residues. Germline trimming cut 3 bases from V and 3 bases from J; bases unmatched to any gene: 9. The CDR3 region is CASSSGLAGQLKETQYF. The CDR3, as DNA: TGTGCCAGCAGCTCGGGACTAGCGGGCCAATTAAAAGAGACCCAGTACTTC. Supplemented by reference TRBV5-4 and TRBJ2-5, the full variable domain reads ETGVTQSPTHLIKTRGQQVTLRCSSQSGHNTVSWYQQALGQGPQFIFQYYREEENGRGNFPPRFSGLQFPNYSSELNVNALELDDSALYLCASSSGLAGQLKETQYFGPGTRLLVL.

The genes are TRBV7-3 and TRBJ2-3; no definite D call. V was shortened by 9 bases and J by 0 bases, with 13 bases between the two germline ends. This CDR3 contains 14 residues. CDR1 and CDR2 from the germline V gene are SGHTA and FQGTGA. For the CDR3, the DNA is TGTGCCAGTTCTAGAGGTTCTAGCACAGATACGCAGTATTTT. Protein: CASSRGSSTDTQYF.

The chain couples TRBV27 to TRBJ2-7, with D possibly TRBD1 on 5 matching bases. There are 15 residues in the CDR3. The V gene lost 2 bases and the J gene lost 5 bases, with 16 bases spanning the gap. Germline CDR1 is MNHEY and CDR2 is SMNVEV (reference sequence). CDR3 in amino acids: CASSLMAGFIDEQYF. Written as DNA, the CDR3 is TGTGCCAGCAGTTTAATGGCAGGGTTTATCGACGAGCAGTACTTC.

The chain recombines TRBV10-2 with TRBJ1-2, with 12 bases fitting TRBD1. V gave up 6 bases and J gave up 8 bases; unmatched junction bases: 10. Looked up from germline, CDR1 is WSHSY and CDR2 is SAAADI. This CDR3 comprises 15 residues. CDR3 coding DNA: TGCGCCAGCAGCCCCGTTGGGACAGGGGGCGACGGCTACACCTTC. This codes for CASSPVGTGGDGYTF.

The chain combines TRBV27 with TRBJ2-3; D ambiguous. The CDR3 is 14 amino acids. V dropped 3 bases and J dropped 6 bases, with 13 bases sitting between them. The germline V gene has CDR1 MNHEY and CDR2 SMNVEV (reference sequence). Here the CDR3 reads CASSFPTRRDTQYF. For the CDR3, the DNA is TGTGCCAGCAGTTTCCCGACCCGCAGGGATACGCAGTATTTT.

This clone was detected a few times. Here the CDR3 reads CASSFQGQGGNTIYF. DNA for the CDR3: TGTGCCAGCAGCTTCCAGGGACAGGGGGGAAACACCATATATTTT. The rearrangement links TRBV7-2 to TRBJ1-3; TRBD1 matches 10 bases. There are 15 residues in the CDR3. Trimming removed 3 bases from V and 4 bases from J; junction bases left unmatched: 3. Germline-derived CDR1 and CDR2 are SGHTA and FQGNSA. Full variable domain (rest looked up from reference TRBV7-2 and TRBJ1-3): GAGVSQSPSNKVTEKGKDVELRCDPISGHTALYWYRQSLGQGLEFLIYFQGNSAPDKSGLPSDRFSAERTGGSVSTLTIQRTQQEDSAVYLCASSFQGQGGNTIYFGEGSWLTVV.

J is TRBJ2-7 and V is TRBV2; TRBD1 agrees at 7 bases. CDR3 length: 14 amino acids. Per germline, CDR1 SNHLY and CDR2 FYNNEI. V shed 6 bases and J 5 bases; nucleotides not matched to a gene: 10. The CDR3 nucleotides read TGTGCCAGCAGGAACGACAGGGTTCCTAACGAGCAGTACTTC. This codes for CASRNDRVPNEQYF.

The chain is built from TRBV14 and TRBJ1-6; D gene ambiguous. Germline V gene data show CDR1 as SGHDN and CDR2 as FVKESK. This CDR3 contains 18 residues. Trimming pared 1 base from V and 7 bases from J, leaving 20 bases between. The CDR3 DNA sequence: TGTGCCAGCAGCCAAGGAGGGCACACCTCCTTCGGGAATTCACCCCTCCACTTT. Its protein is CASSQGGHTSFGNSPLHF. The variable domain in full, with the rest retrieved from reference TRBV14 and TRBJ1-6, is EAGVTQFPSHSVIEKGQTVTLRCDPISGHDNLYWYRRVMGKEIKFLLHFVKESKQDESGMPNNRFLAERTGGTYSTLKVQPAELEDSGVYFCASSQGGHTSFGNSPLHFGNGTRLTVT.

The chain carries TRBV6-5 and TRBJ1-1; D is perhaps TRBD1 (5 bases). This CDR3 contains 14 residues. Trimming shortened V by 6 bases and J by 2 bases, and 13 bases separated the two germline ends. Germline V gene sequence: CDR1 MNHEY, CDR2 SVGAGI. The CDR3, as DNA: TGTGCCAGCAGGAACGGGGGGATTAACACTGAAGCTTTCTTT. It specifies CASRNGGINTEAFF.

This clone turned up a few times. The chain has TRBV27 and TRBJ2-1, with no clear D. Germline CDR1 MNHEY, CDR2 SMNVEV (reference sequence). Trimming took off 4 bases at V and 0 bases at J, with 13 bases between the two ends. This CDR3 has 16 residues. The CDR3 sequence is CASSYVPQSSYNEQFF. CDR3 coding DNA: TGTGCCAGCAGTTACGTCCCACAGAGCTCCTACAATGAGCAGTTCTTC.

This clone came up a few times. V gene TRBV5-1 combines with J gene TRBJ2-5, with D unresolved. This CDR3 is built from 14 residues. CDR1 and CDR2 (germline): SGHRS, YFSETQ. Deletions cut 3 bases from V and 2 bases from J, with 11 bases between. The CDR3, as DNA: TGCGCCAGCAGCTATCGACCGACTCAAGAGACCCAGTACTTC. The encoded protein is CASSYRPTQETQYF.

This clone was seen only a few times. The J gene is TRBJ1-1, the V gene TRBV2; possible D gene TRBD1, 6 bases. Germline lookup yields CDR1 SNHLY and CDR2 FYNNEI. CDR3 size: 14 residues. Deletions cut 10 bases from V and 0 bases from J, with 15 bases between. Here the CDR3 reads CANSGRDMNTEAFF. In DNA, the CDR3 is TGTGCCAACAGCGGACGGGACATGAACACTGAAGCTTTCTTT.

The V call is TRBV5-1, the J call TRBJ2-3, with 11 bases matching TRBD2. J was trimmed by 0 bases and V by 2 bases; bases with no gene match: 5. The CDR3 length is 17 residues. Per germline, CDR1 SGHRS and CDR2 YFSETQ. CDR3 nucleotide sequence: TGCGCCAGCAGCTTAGTAATAGCGGGGGGGAGCACAGATACGCAGTATTTT. It specifies CASSLVIAGGSTDTQYF.

The chain uses TRBV11-2 and TRBJ1-6; D may be TRBD1 (6 bases). The CDR3 runs 15 residues. V lost 0 bases and J lost 3, with 6 bases in between. Looked up from germline, CDR1 is SGHAT and CDR2 is FQNNGV. The CDR3 loop is CASSLDRGYNSPLHF. The CDR3 nucleotides are TGTGCCAGCAGCTTAGACAGGGGCTATAATTCACCCCTCCACTTT.

V gene TRBV6-5 combines with J gene TRBJ1-5, with TRBD1 matching over 7 bases. The CDR3 is 14 amino acids. Trimming took 6 bases from V and 6 from J; bases not matched to a gene: 8. Germline V gene data show CDR1 as MNHEY and CDR2 as SVGAGI. The DNA for the CDR3 is TGTGCCAGCAGGGAAAGACAGGGCCGTCAGCCCCAGCATTTT. This gives the protein CASRERQGRQPQHF.

This clone was observed once. The gene calls are TRBV7-2 and TRBJ2-5; 11 positions agree with TRBD2. CDR3 length: 16 residues. In germline, CDR1 is SGHTA, CDR2 FQGNSA. V was clipped by 5 bases and J by 8 bases; unmatched bases: 13. This CDR3 is CASSNEIAGGSNTQYF. The CDR3 DNA reads as TGTGCCAGCAGCAACGAGATAGCGGGGGGGTCAAATACCCAGTACTTC.

This clone appeared a single time. The chain employs TRBV27 and TRBJ1-2; TRBD1 aligns across 7 bases. Germline assignment: CDR1 MNHEY and CDR2 SMNVEV (reference sequence). The CDR3 totals 14 residues. With V trimmed by 3 bases and J by 5 bases, 6 bases remained unmatched. CDR3 nucleotides: TGTGCCAGCAGTTTTGGAGGGGGCGGGTATGGCTACACCTTC. This translates into CASSFGGGGYGYTF.

The chain combines TRBV6-1 with TRBJ2-1, with 16 bases matching TRBD2. The junction had 15 bases not matched to a gene; V was cut back by 2 bases and J by 8 bases. CDR3 size: 20 residues. Germline V lookup: CDR1 MNHNS, CDR2 SASEGT. CDR3 DNA: TGTGCCAGCAGTGAACCAGGGACTAGCGGGGGGGCCGGGAAGGTCGATGAGCAGTTCTTC. This codes for CASSEPGTSGGAGKVDEQFF.

The chain uses TRBV13 and TRBJ2-5; the match to TRBD2 covers 9 bases. The length of the CDR3 is 14 residues. With V trimmed by 1 base and J by 7 bases, 4 bases remained unmatched. In germline, CDR1 is PRHDT, CDR2 FYEKMQ (reference sequence). This chain's CDR3 is CASSLERGRGTQYF. For the CDR3, the DNA is TGTGCCAGCAGCTTAGAGCGCGGGAGGGGGACCCAGTACTTC.